Presented here are 12 T cell receptor beta chains from one specimen sequenced in a study of blood T cells in healthy people across ages. Using a J-beta primer mix together with a sample-barcoded 5' primer, a second PCR was run for roughly 6 to 11 cycles. TCRdb reanalysed the 5' RACE reads using MiXCR and keeps one entry per CDR3 protein. Of some 900,000 distinct CDR3 sequences in the sample, about 44% were seen once. The sequencing sample was made of blood. The receptors come from a man under 40 in good health.

The gene calls are TRBV7-2 and TRBJ1-6; D is ambiguous. The CDR3 runs 20 residues. V was clipped by 5 bases and J by 0 bases, with 23 bases between them. Germline lookup yields CDR1 SGHTA and CDR2 FQGNSA. For the CDR3, the DNA is TGTGCCAGCAGCCCCTTTCGGGCCGTTTCGAGGAGCTCCTATAATTCACCCCTCCACTTT. Translated: CASSPFRAVSRSSYNSPLHF. Full variable domain (rest looked up from reference TRBV7-2 and TRBJ1-6): GAGVSQSPSNKVTEKGKDVELRCDPISGHTALYWYRQSLGQGLEFLIYFQGNSAPDKSGLPSDRFSAERTGGSVSTLTIQRTQQEDSAVYLCASSPFRAVSRSSYNSPLHFGNGTRLTVT.

J is TRBJ2-6 and V is TRBV5-1; 9 bases map to TRBD1. This CDR3 spans 19 amino acids. The V gene's germline CDR1 is SGHRS and CDR2 YFSETQ. The V and J ends lost 7 bases and 0 bases, in that order; junction bases with no gene match: 14. The CDR3 spells CASGGGFGTGFSGANVLTF. DNA of the CDR3: TGCGCCAGCGGCGGAGGTTTTGGGACAGGGTTCTCTGGGGCCAACGTCCTGACTTTC.

This clonotype was recorded many times. The V gene is TRBV7-2, the J gene TRBJ2-5; the match to TRBD2 covers 10 bases. Germline trimming cut 3 bases from V and 0 bases from J; bases unmatched to any gene: 4. Germline V gene lookup returns CDR1 SGHTA and CDR2 FQGNSA. This CDR3 has 16 residues. The CDR3 protein is CASSFGLAVYQETQYF. CDR3 DNA: TGTGCCAGCAGCTTTGGACTAGCGGTATACCAAGAGACCCAGTACTTC.

The V gene is TRBV12-5, the J gene TRBJ2-3; 11 bases align to TRBD1. The CDR3 contains 17 residues. Per the germline V gene, CDR1 is LGHNT and CDR2 is FRNRAP. V shed 1 base, J shed 4 bases, and the junction held 7 bases outside the gene matches. The CDR3 DNA sequence: TGTGCTAGTGGTTTGGCTCCCGGGACAGGGGGAGCAGATACGCAGTATTTT. As protein: CASGLAPGTGGADTQYF.

The V and J genes are TRBV7-9 and TRBJ1-2; D is possibly TRBD1 (6 bases). This CDR3 has 13 residues. The V end was cut by 0 bases, the J end by 8 bases, with 10 bases between. The V gene's germline CDR1 is SEHNR and CDR2 FQNEAQ (reference sequence). In nucleotides, the CDR3 is TGTGCCAGCAGCTTAGCCACAGGGCGCGGCTACACCTTC. As protein: CASSLATGRGYTF.

A single count supports this clonotype. This chain links TRBV5-1 with TRBJ2-7; TRBD2 is a possible D gene (5 bases). V was clipped by 1 base and J by 5 bases, with 19 bases between them. There are 16 residues in the CDR3. Germline CDR1 reads SGHRS; CDR2 reads YFSETQ. The CDR3 loop reads CASSLNGIGSFDEQYF. In DNA, the CDR3 is TGCGCCAGCAGCTTGAACGGGATAGGGAGCTTTGACGAGCAGTACTTC.

The chain employs TRBV29-1 and TRBJ2-5; 11 bases align to TRBD2. Trimming at V came to 6 bases and at J to 1 base, leaving 7 bases not matched to a gene. The CDR3 is 15 amino acids. From germline, CDR1 is SQVTM and CDR2 ANQGSEA. DNA for the CDR3: TGCAGCGTGGAACTAGCGGGGGTTATCCAAGAGACCCAGTACTTC. Its protein is CSVELAGVIQETQYF.

The chain recombines TRBV29-1 with TRBJ2-7; TRBD2 agrees at 10 bases. From germline, CDR1 is SQVTM and CDR2 ANQGSEA. The CDR3 is 12 residues long. V shed 7 bases and J 3 bases; nucleotides not matched to a gene: 3. The CDR3 sequence is CSGASGGYEQYF. As DNA, the CDR3 is TGCAGCGGGGCTAGCGGGGGCTACGAGCAGTACTTC.

This clonotype was recorded a few times. DNA of the CDR3: TGTGCCAGCAGCCGAAGTTCAGGTCGGAGCACAGATACGCAGTATTTT. Residues: CASSRSSGRSTDTQYF. This rearrangement joins TRBV3-1 to TRBJ2-3; D is unresolved. Trimming pared 4 bases from V and 0 bases from J, leaving 14 bases between. CDR1 and CDR2 from the germline V gene are LGHDT and YNNKEL (reference sequence). This CDR3 contains 16 residues.

This clonotype was detected only a few times. V and J are TRBV4-2 and TRBJ1-4; D not certain. V dropped 5 bases and J dropped 8 bases, with 15 bases sitting between them. CDR3 length: 14 amino acids. The germline V gene has CDR1 LGHNA and CDR2 YNFKEQ. The CDR3 sequence is CASSSRISGEKLFF. In DNA form, the CDR3 reads TGTGCCAGCAGCTCACGTATTTCGGGAGAAAAACTGTTTTTT.

V gene TRBV27 combines with J gene TRBJ2-3; 10 nucleotides line up with TRBD2. This CDR3 is built from 16 residues. Germline V gene lookup returns CDR1 MNHEY and CDR2 SMNVEV (reference sequence). V lost 0 bases to trimming and J lost 5 bases; unmatched junction nucleotides: 5. CDR3 region: CASSLSAGGLRDTQYF. The CDR3 bases are TGTGCCAGCAGTTTATCAGCGGGGGGGCTCAGAGATACGCAGTATTTT.

The chain links TRBV20-1 to TRBJ1-2; 7 bases are shared with TRBD1. J gave up 8 bases and V 6 bases, and 12 bases lay outside the gene matches. Germline CDR1 DFQATT, CDR2 SNEGSKA (reference sequence). This CDR3 has 13 residues. The CDR3 is CSAAGGSPKGYTF. CDR3 DNA: TGCAGTGCCGCAGGGGGGAGTCCTAAGGGCTACACCTTC.